One sample yielded the 31 T cell receptor beta chains listed below, sequenced in a study of T cells after yellow fever vaccination. TCRdb passed the 5' RACE reads through MiXCR, listing each CDR3 protein once. The sample has 150,000 to 200,000 distinct CDR3 sequences, about 11% seen once; the top ten hold 35% to 40%. The sequences come from CD8+ T cells sorted from PBMCs, collected 15 days after the yellow fever booster vaccination. The receptor source for this set is a young man who received the YFV17D yellow fever vaccine.

This clonotype has a handful of counts. The chain uses TRBV20-1 and TRBJ1-6; D unresolved. There are 14 residues in the CDR3. The V and J ends lost 2 bases and 5 bases respectively, with 10 bases between them. Germline V gene lookup returns CDR1 DFQATT and CDR2 SNEGSKA (reference sequence). The CDR3 nucleotides are TGCAGTGCTAGATTGTTTTTGGATAATTCACCCCTCCACTTT. Translated, it gives CSARLFLDNSPLHF.

There are a few counts of this clonotype. This chain joins TRBV7-9 and TRBJ2-7, with D possibly matching TRBD2 (5 bases). V lost 3 bases, J lost 2 bases, and 20 bases lay in between. The CDR3 extends over 17 amino acids. Looked up from germline, CDR1 is SEHNR and CDR2 is FQNEAQ (reference sequence). CDR3 region: CASSLGPADYSPYEQYF. In DNA form, the CDR3 reads TGTGCCAGCAGCTTGGGCCCAGCGGATTATTCCCCCTACGAGCAGTACTTC. Combining the CDR3 with reference TRBV7-9 and TRBJ2-7 gives the whole variable domain DTGVSQNPRHKITKRGQNVTFRCDPISEHNRLYWYRQTLGQGPEFLTYFQNEAQLEKSRLLSDRFSAERPKGSFSTLEIQRTEQGDSAMYLCASSLGPADYSPYEQYFGPGTRLTVT.

This clonotype showed up just a few times. The chain recombines TRBV14 with TRBJ2-3, with no clear D. The CDR3 is 15 residues long. Looked up from germline, CDR1 is SGHDN and CDR2 is FVKESK. V gave up 5 bases and J gave up 1 base, with 13 bases separating them. CDR3 sequence reads: CASSDAPWGTDTQYF. The CDR3 DNA sequence: TGTGCCAGCAGCGATGCCCCCTGGGGCACAGATACGCAGTATTTT.

Only a few counts were recorded for this clonotype. The J gene is TRBJ2-3, the V gene TRBV5-4; D is unclear. Germline V gives CDR1 SGHNT, CDR2 YYREEE (reference sequence). Between the trimmed V and J ends, which lost 7 bases and 9 bases, there was a span of 15 bases. CDR3 length: 12 residues. The CDR3 loop reads CASYSTPGTQYF. The CDR3 DNA reads as TGTGCCAGCTACTCGACCCCCGGGACGCAGTATTTT.

This clonotype was observed many times. The V and J genes are TRBV9 and TRBJ2-2, with 7 nucleotides matching TRBD2. Germline V gene lookup returns CDR1 SGDLS and CDR2 YYNGEE. With V trimmed by 0 bases and J by 6 bases, 5 bases remained unmatched. This CDR3 is 15 amino acids long. The CDR3 DNA reads as TGTGCCAGCAGCGTAGAATGGCTAGCGGCCGGGGAGCTGTTTTTT. Translation gives CASSVEWLAAGELFF.

The table lists this clonotype with a few counts. The CDR3 nucleotides are TGCAGTGCTAACAACGTTTATGGAATGAACACTGAAGCTTTCTTT. This codes for CSANNVYGMNTEAFF. V usage is TRBV20-1 and J usage is TRBJ1-1, with D hard to call. This CDR3 is 15 amino acids long. The germline V gene has CDR1 DFQATT and CDR2 SNEGSKA (reference sequence). The V and J ends lost 4 bases and 0 bases respectively, with 15 bases between them.

This clonotype appeared a few times. The J gene is TRBJ2-7, the V gene TRBV7-9; D remains ambiguous. The germline CDR1 and CDR2 sequences are SEHNR and FQNEAQ (reference sequence). The CDR3 loop spans 12 amino acids. V dropped 1 base and J dropped 7 bases, with 8 bases sitting between them. This CDR3 reads CASSLVVSEQYF. The CDR3 DNA follows: TGTGCCAGCAGCTTAGTCGTTTCGGAGCAGTACTTC.

To note about this clonotype: A junction boundary mismatches the germline segment, possibly from a read error. The chain recombines TRBV27 with TRBJ1-5; possibly TRBD1 for D (6 bases). Germline V gene sequence: CDR1 MNHEY, CDR2 SMNVEV (reference sequence). This CDR3 region has 14 residues. CDR3 region: CASSDLGGGQPHHF. The CDR3 DNA sequence: TGTGCCAGCAGTGACCTGGGAGGGGGGCAGCCCCACCATTTT.

This clonotype occurred a few times. V usage is TRBV7-9 and J usage is TRBJ2-1, with 7 bases fitting TRBD2. V gave up 2 bases and J gave up 6 bases; unmatched junction bases: 7. Germline V gives CDR1 SEHNR, CDR2 FQNEAQ (reference sequence). The CDR3 has 15 residues. This chain's CDR3 is CASSLSGAGPNEQFF. CDR3 DNA: TGTGCCAGCAGCTTATCCGGAGCGGGGCCCAATGAGCAGTTCTTC.

This clonotype was seen more than once but under ten times. V gene TRBV5-1 combines with J gene TRBJ1-1, with 8 bases fitting TRBD1. Germline lookup yields CDR1 SGHRS and CDR2 YFSETQ. After removal of 2 bases from V and 1 base from J, the junction contained 4 bases not matched to a gene. The CDR3 sequence is 15 residues long. CDR3 amino acids: CASSFDRGENTEAFF. The CDR3 nucleotides are TGCGCCAGCAGCTTTGACAGGGGCGAGAACACTGAAGCTTTCTTT.

In this sample, this clonotype turned up a few times. The chain has TRBV20-1 and TRBJ2-3; D remains ambiguous. The V end lost 5 bases, the J end lost 3 bases, and 18 bases lay between the germline ends. CDR1 is DFQATT and CDR2 is SNEGSKA in the germline V gene (reference sequence). This CDR3 is built from 15 residues. CDR3 sequence reads: CSAGDVSRWTDTQYF. DNA for the CDR3: TGCAGTGCTGGTGACGTCTCTCGATGGACAGATACGCAGTATTTT.

The V call is TRBV7-9, the J call TRBJ2-5; the D gene is possibly TRBD2 (6 bases). The CDR3 length is 16 residues. V lost 4 bases, J lost 5 bases, and 20 bases lay in between. Germline V gives CDR1 SEHNR, CDR2 FQNEAQ (reference sequence). Here the CDR3 reads CASSSPEGRRRETQYF. For the CDR3, the DNA is TGTGCCAGCAGCTCGCCGGAGGGGCGTAGGAGGGAGACCCAGTACTTC.

This clonotype was seen only a few times. This chain uses TRBV6-2 or TRBV6-3 with TRBJ2-7; D is unresolved. The CDR3 loop spans 12 amino acids. The V and J ends lost 3 bases and 2 bases respectively, with 5 bases between them. In germline, CDR1 is MNHEY, CDR2 SVGEGT. CDR3 sequence: CASSYNAYEQYV. The CDR3 DNA sequence: TGTGCCAGCAGTTATAACGCCTACGAGCAGTACGTC.

This clonotype was detected many times. The CDR3 region has the DNA TGTGCCAGCAGCTCCACCCCCGCGAACACCGGGGAGCTGTTTTTT. It encodes CASSSTPANTGELFF. The rearrangement links TRBV7-3 to TRBJ2-2; D gene ambiguous. Trimming removed 4 bases at V and 0 bases at J, with 9 bases between. This CDR3 is built from 15 residues. Germline CDR1 is SGHTA and CDR2 is FQGTGA.

This clonotype was seen many times. The chain combines TRBV11-2 with TRBJ2-3; the match to TRBD2 covers 8 bases. This CDR3 is 14 amino acids long. V lost 2 bases to trimming and J lost 3 bases; unmatched junction nucleotides: 1. The V gene's germline CDR1 is SGHAT and CDR2 FQNNGV. This CDR3 is CASSLQRGTDTQYF. In nucleotides, the CDR3 is TGTGCCAGCAGCTTACAGCGGGGGACAGATACGCAGTATTTT. The variable domain in full, with the rest retrieved from reference TRBV11-2 and TRBJ2-3, is EAGVAQSPRYKIIEKRQSVAFWCNPISGHATLYWYQQILGQGPKLLIQFQNNGVVDDSQLPKDRFSAERLKGVDSTLKIQPAKLEDSAVYLCASSLQRGTDTQYFGPGTRLTVL.

The chain recombines TRBV27 with TRBJ1-5; 9 bases are shared with TRBD1. V lost 10 bases, J lost 7 bases, and 11 bases stayed unmatched. Per germline, CDR1 MNHEY and CDR2 SMNVEV (reference sequence). The CDR3 covers 14 residues. Here the CDR3 reads CAITPGQGNQPQHF. The DNA for the CDR3 is TGTGCCATCACGCCGGGACAGGGTAACCAGCCCCAGCATTTT.

The CDR3 DNA reads TGCAGCGTGGACGCGGATAACGGCTGGGAGCAGTACTTC. This codes for CSVDADNGWEQYF. V is TRBV29-1 and J is TRBJ2-7; D remains unclear. Germline assignment: CDR1 SQVTM and CDR2 ANQGSEA. The CDR3 is 13 amino acids. Trimming left V 6 bases short and J 7 bases short, with 19 bases between.

This clonotype has more than one count but fewer than ten. The rearrangement joins TRBV6-5 to TRBJ1-2, with D perhaps TRBD1 (5 bases). Deletions cut 3 bases from V and 8 bases from J, with 19 bases between. There are 15 residues in the CDR3. Germline loops: CDR1 MNHEY, CDR2 SVGAGI. CDR3 residues: CASSYGRGGKQGYTF. The CDR3 coding sequence is TGTGCCAGCAGTTATGGTCGCGGGGGAAAGCAAGGCTACACCTTC.

This clonotype was counted a few times. This chain connects TRBV4-1 to TRBJ1-1, with D perhaps TRBD1 (5 bases). This CDR3 comprises 14 residues. The V end was cut by 7 bases, the J end by 5 bases, with 17 bases between. CDR1 is MGHRA and CDR2 is YSYEKL in the germline V gene. CDR3 loop: CASTLDRGRTEAFF. In DNA, the CDR3 is TGCGCCAGCACCCTGGATAGGGGACGGACTGAAGCTTTCTTT.

V gene TRBV12-3 or TRBV12-4 combines with J gene TRBJ1-4; D is unclear. Trimming removed 11 bases from V and 4 bases from J, with 14 bases in between. This CDR3 comprises 13 residues. As DNA, the CDR3 is TGTGCCGTCCGCGGGCCACGTAATGAAAAACTGTTTTTT. The encoded protein is CAVRGPRNEKLFF.

This clonotype has ten or more counts. The chain has TRBV10-3 and TRBJ2-3; 8 bases fit TRBD1. V was clipped by 11 bases and J by 0 bases; unmatched bases: 28. The CDR3 is 21 residues long. The germline V gene encodes CDR1 ENHRY and CDR2 SYGVKD. The DNA of the CDR3 is TGTGCCGCCGGACGGTATGCGCCGGGACAGGCGGGACCCGTCAGCACAGATACGCAGTATTTT. This gives the protein CAAGRYAPGQAGPVSTDTQYF.

This sequence joins TRBV12-3 or TRBV12-4 and TRBJ2-5; D may be TRBD1 or TRBD2 (5 bases each). With 5 bases removed from V and 5 bases from J, the gap between germline ends came to 18 bases. CDR3 length: 15 residues. CDR3 DNA sequence: TGTGCCAGCAGTCTCCCCAATACCTGGGGGGAGACCCAGTACTTC. Encoded protein: CASSLPNTWGETQYF.

This CDR3 is CASSLRLAGELFF. The CDR3, as DNA: TGTGCCAGCAGCCTAAGGTTGGCCGGGGAGCTGTTTTTT. V and J are TRBV27 and TRBJ2-2; no clear D. Trimming cost V 6 bases and J 6 bases, with 11 bases left between them. Germline CDR1 MNHEY, CDR2 SMNVEV (reference sequence). The CDR3 spans 13 residues.

The chain links TRBV4-1 to TRBJ2-1; D gene unclear. There are 14 residues in the CDR3. Between the trimmed V and J ends, which lost 4 bases and 3 bases, there was a span of 10 bases. The germline V gene has CDR1 MGHRA and CDR2 YSYEKL. CDR3 protein: CASSPSGDYNEQFF. In DNA, the CDR3 is TGCGCCAGCAGCCCCAGTGGGGACTACAATGAGCAGTTCTTC.

This clonotype was observed a few times. The J gene is TRBJ2-5, the V gene TRBV4-1; TRBD1 might be the D (6 bases). The V gene lost 4 bases and the J gene lost 1 base, with 13 bases spanning the gap. Germline CDR1 reads MGHRA; CDR2 reads YSYEKL. The CDR3 runs to 15 residues. For the CDR3, the DNA is TGCGCCAGCAGCCCGGCGTCCAGGGGCCAAGAGACCCAGTACTTC. This gives the protein CASSPASRGQETQYF.

The chain combines TRBV23-1 with TRBJ2-2; weak D call: TRBD1 (5 bases). TRBV23-1 is placed among ORFs of uncertain function. Trimming removed 0 bases from V and 1 base from J, with 9 bases in between. The CDR3 has 16 residues. CDR3 DNA sequence: TGCGCCAGCAGTCAATCTCTTGGACAGAACACCGGGGAGCTGTTTTTT. This gives the protein CASSQSLGQNTGELFF.

The chain combines TRBV15 with TRBJ2-4; D is unclear. The CDR3 runs to 14 residues. The V and J ends lost 0 bases and 10 bases respectively, with 13 bases between them. Germline CDR1 is LNHNV and CDR2 is YYDKDF (reference sequence). The CDR3: CATSRDYGLGIQYF. CDR3 bases: TGTGCCACCAGCAGAGATTATGGGTTAGGGATTCAGTACTTC.

CDR3 sequence reads: CASSQDKTGEGKTQYF. The CDR3 DNA follows: TGCGCCAGCAGCCAAGATAAAACAGGGGAGGGAAAGACCCAGTACTTC. V gene TRBV4-3 combines with J gene TRBJ2-5, with D perhaps being TRBD1 or TRBD2 (7 bases each). This CDR3 has 16 residues. V lost 0 bases, J lost 6 bases, and 17 bases lay in between. The germline V gene has CDR1 LGHNA and CDR2 YSLEER.

This chain uses TRBV18 with TRBJ2-3; 7 bases agree with TRBD2. CDR1 KGHSH and CDR2 LQKENI come from the germline V gene. CDR3 length equals 18 residues. V lost 0 bases, J lost 6 bases, and 15 bases stayed unmatched. The CDR3 spells CASSPPFGRGSLKDTQYF. CDR3 nucleotides: TGTGCCAGCTCACCACCGTTTGGGCGGGGGAGTCTTAAGGATACGCAGTATTTT.

This clonotype was seen more than once but under ten times. V is TRBV20-1 and J is TRBJ1-6; 7 bases are a match to TRBD1. The CDR3 is 18 residues long. J lost 0 bases, V lost 5 bases, and 13 bases had no gene match. CDR1 is DFQATT, CDR2 SNEGSKA, per germline (reference sequence). In DNA form, the CDR3 reads TGCAGTGCTCTCCGGGACAGTCTTCTTAGCTCCTATAATTCACCCCTCCACTTT. Its protein is CSALRDSLLSSYNSPLHF.

This clonotype was picked up a small number of times. The J gene is TRBJ1-5, the V gene TRBV27; TRBD1 might be the D (5 bases). The germline V and J ends were trimmed by 5 bases and 3 bases, with 17 bases remaining between them. Germline V lookup: CDR1 MNHEY, CDR2 SMNVEV (reference sequence). The CDR3 spans 16 residues. CDR3 DNA sequence: TGTGCCAGCAGTCCTCGAAGACAGTCGCCCAATCAGCCCCAGCATTTT. It encodes CASSPRRQSPNQPQHF.